These T cell receptor beta chains were read from a single sample in a study of blood T cell repertoires in COVID-19. Here immunoSEQ multiplex PCR was the method, and the copy in TCRdb shows in-frame clones only, minus some. The sample includes 250,000 or so clones, roughly 89% of them seen just once. Sequenced sample: peripheral blood. These receptors originate from a woman between 40 and 55 years old who had recovered from COVID-19. Each CDR3 is given without its conserved first and last residue.

ASSLANRVNTEAF	TRBV7-9
ASSVRGASGNTIY	TRBV2
SAYAAGASYEQY	TRBV29-1
ATSDTVGQVVSHTQY	TRBV24-1
ATSDGGGMWGNEQF	TRBV24-1
ASSQGQGAPNQPQH	TRBV3-1/TRBV3-2
ASSQRTGFGYGYT	TRBV28
ASSPFRTSGGPSYNEQF	TRBV11-3
ASSFNGRENEQY	TRBV5-1
ASSLNRVQETQY	TRBV11-3
ASSLDGSSPSYEQY	TRBV11-3
ASRSEGLNYGYT	TRBV3-1/TRBV3-2
AWSITGIYYGYT	TRBV30
ASSFTGDETQY	TRBV5-1
ASSLSPGQETQY	TRBV5-5
ASTETGYGEKLF	TRBV2
ASSVQGQGNTIY	TRBV9
ASKRTGSTDTQY	TRBV6-5
ASRTGGTNNIQY	TRBV2
ASWDWVGYT	TRBV27
ASSYGQASSYEQY	TRBV6-5
ASSQTAGGHNEQF	TRBV3-1/TRBV3-2
ASSDTSSYNSPLH	TRBV5-6
ASSPGQGVPDTQY	TRBV2
ASSPRGGTEAF	TRBV18